This entry concerns a single TCR beta chain. Its antigen is still unknown. Base qualities are not provided; no much larger clone lies one nucleotide away. The sample is drawn from a study of T-cell memory formation after mild COVID-19 (dated by TCRdb to about 2021). Background for the entire study: Most TCR sequence clusters were specific to one of the two donors. In two donors, T-cell clones that expanded and contracted after mild COVID-19 were followed by sequencing TCRalpha and TCRbeta repertoires longitudinally. Two young, previously healthy adult volunteers, one female and one male, were included in the cohort.

The instrument given in TCRdb is Illumina NovaSeq 6000. TCRalpha and TCRbeta cDNA libraries were constructed by 5'RACE with constant-segment primers, with sample barcodes and unique molecular identifiers being introduced. RNA was extracted from every sample with Trizol reagent. Libraries were amplified in two PCR steps, with a second sample barcode and Illumina TruSeq adapters added in the second step. The libraries were sequenced on an Illumina NovaSeq using 2 x 150 bp paired-end reads. Under the source paper's analysis protocol: Demultiplexing of reads and collapsing into UMI-guided consensus sequences were performed with migec v1.2.7. With mixcr v2.1.11, UMI consensuses were aligned to TRA and TRB V and J templates and assembled into clonotypes. Expanded or contracted clonotypes were those called significant by both edgeR and NoisET, with noise models trained on biological replicates. For edgeR calls, the cutoffs were a false discovery rate-adjusted p below 0.01 and a log2 fold-change threshold of 1. As an exploratory analysis of dynamics, PCA with hierarchical clustering was applied to max-normalized trajectories of the 1000 most abundant clonotypes. Each responding clone was given a CD4 or CD8 phenotype based on the CD4+ and CD8+ repertoires, which had been sequenced separately. The public reads were reanalyzed by TCRdb: fastp trimming at Q25, MiXCR alignment, in-frame beta chains only. All rows with the same CDR3 protein become a single entry with the most common DNA and genes. These V and J calls are TCRdb output, not the study's own analysis. For this sample the table gives around 160,000 distinct CDR3 sequences, of which 9.5% to 13% were detected only once. The ten largest clonotypes hold roughly 3.8% of the sample.

The study at large found these results: SARS-CoV-2 specificity was not confirmed for the second-wave clones peaking on day 37. The study included only two mild cases, and larger cohorts that include severe cases with pre-infection samples were judged to be necessary. Contracting CD4+ clones were found mainly in CM and EM memory subsets, while CD8+ clones were enriched in EMRA. Clones contracting from day 15 to 85 had balanced CD4/CD8 phenotypes, while a second wave expanding from day 15 to 37 was biased towards CD4+. Some responding clones were found in pre-infection memory, which suggests that pre-existing cross-reactive memory T cells took part in the SARS-CoV-2 response.

The germline V gene encodes CDR1 SNHLY and CDR2 FYNNEI. V is pared back by 0 bases and J by 2 bases, with 13 bases lying between the germline termini. From the cysteine through the phenylalanine, the CDR3 covers 16 amino acids. Left in the record is the CDR3 DNA by itself, 48 bases read in frame from the first base. Ficoll-Paque density gradient centrifugation was used to isolate PBMCs. The TCR was taken from a man younger than 35 who had mild COVID-19 (a few samples of this study predate the infection). The sample titles of this study are shuffled in the database, so cell type and time point are left out; the donor was told from shared clones. Material for sequencing was PBMCs or a T cell subset sorted from them (not recorded which). The receptor chain draws on TRBV2 and TRBJ1-1; TRBD1 could be the D gene, as 5 bases match. CDR3 sequence: CASSEASTAGNTEAFF. Read as DNA, the sequence is TGTGCCAGCAGTGAAGCGTCGACAGCCGGAAACACTGAAGCTTTCTTT.